The 21 T cell receptor beta chains presented below share a single source sample, sequenced in a study of T-cell reconstitution after alpha-beta-depleted transplantation in children. Unique molecular identifiers were incorporated during preparation of the TCRbeta library. MiXCR, run by TCRdb on the PCR reads, gives a single entry per CDR3 protein. The sample has more than 300,000 distinct CDR3 sequences; about 17% are singletons. Sequences were derived from PBMCs, mostly from graft donor cells, sampled 360 days after TCRalphabeta/CD19-depleted stem cell transplant. These receptors all come from a male patient aged 2 to 10 who had a stem cell transplant for acute lymphoblastic leukemia, so the T cells may come from the graft donor.

This clonotype was seen a few times. The chain carries TRBV27 and TRBJ2-5; 7 nucleotides match TRBD2. CDR1 MNHEY and CDR2 SMNVEV come from the germline V gene (reference sequence). The CDR3 spans 14 residues. V shed 1 base, J shed 4 bases, and the junction held 3 bases outside the gene matches. Here the CDR3 DNA reads TGTGCCAGCAGTTTATATGGGGGGGGAGAGACCCAGTACTTC. Protein: CASSLYGGGETQYF.

This chain connects TRBV7-9 to TRBJ2-1, with 8 bases matching TRBD2. CDR3 length: 15 amino acids. The junction had 7 bases not matched to a gene; V was cut back by 5 bases and J by 4 bases. Germline CDR1 SEHNR, CDR2 FQNEAQ (reference sequence). The CDR3 bases are TGTGCCAGCAGCCCGGGACTAGACACTTACAATGAGCAGTTCTTC. Its protein is CASSPGLDTYNEQFF.

V usage is TRBV20-1 and J usage is TRBJ2-1; the match to TRBD2 covers 8 bases. Germline V gives CDR1 DFQATT, CDR2 SNEGSKA (reference sequence). The length of the CDR3 is 10 residues. CDR3 bases: TGCGGGACTAGGGGCAATGAGCAGTTCTTC. Amino acid sequence: CGTRGNEQFF.

This clonotype has only a few counts. One end of the junction varies from germline; a read error may be responsible. The V gene is TRBV4-3, the J gene TRBJ2-7; 7 nucleotides match TRBD2. From germline, CDR1 is LGHNA and CDR2 YSLEER. The CDR3 loop spans 16 amino acids. CDR3 coding DNA: TGCGCCAGCAGCCAAGATTGGGGACTACAGCCACCGAGCTCCAGCTTC. It translates to CASSQDWGLQPPSSSF.

This clonotype was observed a few times. The chain is built from TRBV7-8 and TRBJ2-1; D is undetermined. Trimming stripped 4 bases from V and 8 bases from J, with 0 bases between. The CDR3 extends over 9 amino acids. CDR1 is SGHVS, CDR2 FQNEAQ, per germline. The CDR3 DNA reads as TGTGCCAGCAGCTATGAGCAGTTCTTC. Its protein is CASSYEQFF.

The V and J genes are TRBV9 and TRBJ2-3; D gene ambiguous. The CDR3 has 14 amino acids. The ends were cut back, 4 bases at V and 2 bases at J, with 11 bases in the middle. Germline loops: CDR1 SGDLS, CDR2 YYNGEE. CDR3 residues: CASSPQTFTDTQYF. CDR3 nucleotide sequence: TGTGCCAGCAGCCCCCAGACCTTCACAGATACGCAGTATTTT.

The V gene is TRBV4-2, the J gene TRBJ2-1; TRBD1 aligns across 7 bases. Germline CDR1 and CDR2: LGHNA and YNFKEQ. The CDR3 has 17 residues. Trimming removed 5 bases from V and 4 bases from J; junction bases left unmatched: 14. CDR3 region: CASSLHSGTAQYNEQFF. The CDR3, as DNA: TGTGCCAGCAGCTTACATTCCGGGACAGCTCAATACAATGAGCAGTTCTTC.

The sample holds a few counts of this clonotype. The CDR3 loop reads CASTIGGSGNTIYF. The DNA of the CDR3 is TGTGCCAGTACCATCGGAGGATCTGGAAACACCATATATTTT. The V and J genes are TRBV19 and TRBJ1-3, with D uncertain. CDR3 length: 14 amino acids. CDR1 LNHDA and CDR2 SQIVND come from the germline V gene (reference sequence). V shed 7 bases and J shed 1 base, with 11 bases lying between them.

This chain links TRBV5-6 with TRBJ2-3; possibly TRBD2 for D (5 bases). Germline CDR1 is SGHDT and CDR2 is YYEEEE. Trimming removed 9 bases from V and 5 bases from J, with 19 bases in between. The CDR3 loop spans 14 amino acids. The CDR3 nucleotides are TGTGCCATGGGCGCCGGGCTAGCCAGAGATACGCAGTATTTT. Its protein product is CAMGAGLARDTQYF.

This clonotype was seen ten or more times. The V call is TRBV29-1, the J call TRBJ2-3; TRBD2 matches at 10 bases. Germline CDR1 and CDR2: SQVTM and ANQGSEA. V was clipped by 6 bases and J by 1 base; unmatched bases: 7. This CDR3 is 15 amino acids long. As DNA, the CDR3 is TGCAGCGTAGCTAGCGGGAGTTTGGGCACAGATACGCAGTATTTT. It codes for CSVASGSLGTDTQYF.

The chain uses TRBV12-5 and TRBJ2-7, with TRBD2 matching 12 bases. Germline CDR1 and CDR2: LGHNT and FRNRAP. The V and J ends lost 2 bases and 2 bases, in that order; junction bases with no gene match: 10. This CDR3 comprises 18 residues. CDR3 in amino acids: CASGLRLAGGPIPYEQYF. The CDR3 DNA is TGTGCTAGTGGTTTGCGGCTAGCGGGAGGGCCAATTCCCTACGAGCAGTACTTC.

This clonotype has more than one count but fewer than ten. This chain connects TRBV16 to TRBJ1-2; 9 nucleotides match TRBD1. V trimming: 4 bases; J trimming: 0 bases; junction bases outside the gene matches: 3. The CDR3 runs to 15 residues. Germline loops: CDR1 KGHSY, CDR2 FQNENV. The CDR3, as DNA: TGTGCCAGCAGCCCCCGACAGGGGGCTAACTATGGCTACACCTTC. This codes for CASSPRQGANYGYTF.

This clonotype showed up just a few times. The CDR3 DNA follows: TGTGCCAGCAGCCCCCAGGGGATACCTCAAGAGACCCAGTACTTC. Its protein product is CASSPQGIPQETQYF. V and J are TRBV12-3 or TRBV12-4 and TRBJ2-5, with a weak D call TRBD1 (6 bases). The CDR3 loop spans 15 amino acids. V shed 6 bases and J shed 2 bases, with 16 bases lying between them.

This clonotype was detected a few times. V usage is TRBV5-1 and J usage is TRBJ2-1; TRBD2 matches at 10 bases. Germline V gene lookup returns CDR1 SGHRS and CDR2 YFSETQ. The V and J ends lost 4 bases and 9 bases, in that order; junction bases with no gene match: 10. This CDR3 comprises 15 residues. CDR3 in amino acids: CASSPGLASGGEQFF. The CDR3 nucleotides read TGCGCCAGCAGCCCGGGACTAGCGTCCGGGGGTGAGCAGTTCTTC.

The CDR3 DNA is TGCGCCAGGCAATCGGGACAGGGAAGTTCTGATTACTACGAGCAGTACTTC. Translation: CARQSGQGSSDYYEQYF. The V call is TRBV4-3, the J call TRBJ2-7; TRBD1 agrees at 9 bases. Germline CDR1 reads LGHNA; CDR2 reads YSLEER. The length of the CDR3 is 17 residues. V lost 9 bases and J lost 3; bases outside the gene matches: 18.

This clonotype came up a few times. This chain connects TRBV7-2 to TRBJ2-2, with 8 bases lining up with TRBD2. The CDR3 is made up of 15 amino acids. The V and J ends lost 5 bases and 0 bases, in that order; junction bases with no gene match: 2. Germline CDR1 and CDR2: SGHTA and FQGNSA. The chain's CDR3 is CASSVGLANTGELFF. The DNA of the CDR3 is TGTGCCAGCAGCGTGGGACTAGCGAACACCGGGGAGCTGTTTTTT.

This clonotype was counted only a few times. The chain carries TRBV27 and TRBJ2-7; tentative D call: TRBD2 (5 bases). Germline CDR1 is MNHEY and CDR2 is SMNVEV (reference sequence). The length of the CDR3 is 13 residues. Trimming stripped 6 bases from V and 3 bases from J, with 12 bases between. As DNA, the CDR3 is TGTGCCAGCAGGCCAGGACTGAACTACGAGCAGTACTTC. Protein sequence: CASRPGLNYEQYF.

The table lists this clonotype with a few counts. One junction end does not reproduce the germline sequence, and a read error may be involved. The chain recombines TRBV9 with TRBJ2-2; no reliable D call. Germline V gene sequence: CDR1 SGDLS, CDR2 YYNGEE. CDR3 length equals 14 residues. The CDR3 nucleotides read TGCGCCAGCAGCGTAGCCCCGAACACCGGGGAGCTGTTTTTT. Translation gives CASSVAPNTGELFF.

The V gene is TRBV20-1, the J gene TRBJ2-6; TRBD1 matches at 10 bases. In germline, CDR1 is DFQATT, CDR2 SNEGSKA (reference sequence). This CDR3 has 15 residues. V lost 4 bases to trimming and J lost 2 bases; unmatched junction nucleotides: 2. The CDR3 region has the DNA TGCAGTGCTACAGACAGGGGGCCTGGGGCCAACGTCCTGACTTTC. It yields the protein CSATDRGPGANVLTF.

This clonotype was recorded a few times. The rearrangement links TRBV10-3 to TRBJ1-3; D gene unclear. Germline-derived CDR1 and CDR2 are ENHRY and SYGVKD. The CDR3 runs 14 residues. V shed 2 bases and J shed 0 bases, with 5 bases lying between them. CDR3 protein: CAISEPNSGNTIYF. The CDR3 bases are TGTGCCATCAGTGAGCCCAACTCTGGAAACACCATATATTTT.

The rearrangement uses TRBV12-3 or TRBV12-4 and TRBJ2-7, with D possibly being TRBD1 or TRBD2 (5 bases each). This CDR3 is built from 14 residues. The V gene lost 2 bases and the J gene lost 2 bases, with 10 bases spanning the gap. Written as DNA, the CDR3 is TGTGCCAGCAGTTTAACGGGACCAGCCTACGAGCAGTACTTC. Its protein product is CASSLTGPAYEQYF.